These T cell receptor beta chains were read from a single sample in a study of blood T cells in healthy people across ages. TCRdb re-called the 5' RACE reads with MiXCR, one entry per CDR3 protein. The table lists some 1 million distinct CDR3 sequences, 40% to 50% of them singletons. Sequenced sample: blood. The receptors derive from a woman aged 55-69 years in good health. Each CDR3 is given with its conserved first and last residue. A D gene is named only where the DNA matches it firmly. Size is stated for part of the rows, as once, few or many counts, or as a class when the clone is expanded.

NA	NA	TRBV28	TRBJ2-7	TGTGCCAGCAGTACAATATCCGGGGCCAGCGCTTACGAGCAGTACTTC	CASSTISGASAYEQYF
NA	TRBD2	TRBV20-1	TRBJ2-1	TGCAGTGCTAGAGTTTCCCCCTCTAGCGGAGGCTACAATGAGCAGTTCTTC	CSARVSPSSGGYNEQFF
NA	NA	TRBV6-5	TRBJ2-7	TGTGCCAGCAGCCCGTGGCGAGGCTACGAGCAGTACTTC	CASSPWRGYEQYF
NA	NA	TRBV7-2	TRBJ2-5	TGTGCCAGCACCCACGGGGGGCCAAATGAGCAGTACTTC	CASTHGGPNEQYF
NA	NA	TRBV21-1	TRBJ2-1	TGTGCCAGCAGCAAAGCGCCACCACCCTTAGCAAGCTCCTACAATGAGCAGTTCTTC	CASSKAPPPLASSYNEQFF
NA	TRBD2	TRBV20-1	TRBJ2-1	TGCAGTGCTAGAGACGGCCGGGTAGCGGGTAATGAGCAGTTCTTC	CSARDGRVAGNEQFF
NA	TRBD2	TRBV3-1	TRBJ2-6	TGTGCCAGCAGCCAAGCGCTAGCGGACTCTGGGGCCAACGTCCTGACTTTC	CASSQALADSGANVLTF
NA	TRBD1	TRBV29-1	TRBJ1-1	TGCAGCGTTGAAGTTGGAGGACAGGGCACTGAAGCTTTCTTT	CSVEVGGQGTEAFF
few	NA	TRBV2	TRBJ2-1	TGTGCCAGCAGTGAAGGTAGCGGAGATGAGCAGTTCTTC	CASSEGSGDEQFF
NA	TRBD1	TRBV27	TRBJ2-1	TGTGCCAGCAGTGACAGGGGCTGGGAGAATGAGCAGTTCTTC	CASSDRGWENEQFF
NA	NA	TRBV7-9	TRBJ2-5	TGTGCCACCTCTAGGGGTAGCGGTTTACAAGAGACCCAGTACTTC	CATSRGSGLQETQYF
NA	TRBD2	TRBV4-1	TRBJ2-1	TGCGCCAGCAGCCTACTAGCGGGAGGAACCTACAATGAGCAGTTCTTC	CASSLLAGGTYNEQFF
NA	NA	TRBV10-3	TRBJ1-1	TGTGCCATCAGTGGGTCAAGGGAGGGCACTGAAGCTTTCTTT	CAISGSREGTEAFF
NA	NA	TRBV29-1	TRBJ2-6	TGCAGCGTTGTAGAGATCTCTGGGGCCAACGTCCTGACTTTC	CSVVEISGANVLTF
NA	NA	TRBV2	TRBJ2-2	TGTGCCAGCAGTAAAGTTTCAGGTGGAGCTGGGGAGCTGTTTTTT	CASSKVSGGAGELFF
NA	NA	TRBV15	TRBJ1-1	TGTGCCACCAGCAGAGTCACGAACACTGAAGCTTTCTTT	CATSRVTNTEAFF
NA	NA	TRBV9	TRBJ2-6	TGTGCCAGCAGCGCCTTAGATTCTGGGGCCAACGTCCTGACTTTC	CASSALDSGANVLTF
once	TRBD2	TRBV27	TRBJ2-7	TGTGTCAGCAGGGTACCTCGGGGTAGCGGGGTGAGCTACGAGCAGTACTTC	CVSRVPRGSGVSYEQYF
NA	TRBD2	TRBV6-6	TRBJ2-3	TGTGCCGGCGTAGCGGGGAGCACAGATACGCAGTATTTT	CAGVAGSTDTQYF
NA	TRBD2	TRBV5-1	TRBJ2-5	TGCGCCAGCAGCGCCGTGACTAGCGGGAGGCGGGAGACCCAGTACTTC	CASSAVTSGRRETQYF
NA	NA	TRBV20-1	TRBJ2-5	TGCAGTGCTAGGGGGTTCGATGAGCAGTACTTC	CSARGFDEQYF
NA	NA	TRBV6-5	TRBJ2-1	TGTGCCAGCAGTTACTTGAACTGGGATGAGCAGTTCTTC	CASSYLNWDEQFF
few	NA	TRBV14	TRBJ2-1	TGTGCCAGCAGCCCTCAATTTCAGGGGGAGCAGTTCTTC	CASSPQFQGEQFF
few	TRBD2	TRBV3-1	TRBJ2-1	TGTGCCAGCAGCCCGGGTTTAGCGGGAGGAGGGGATGAGCAGTTCTTC	CASSPGLAGGGDEQFF
few	TRBD1	TRBV9	TRBJ2-4	TGTGCCAGCAGCCCCGGGACAGGCGTAGTCAAAAACATTCAGTACTTC	CASSPGTGVVKNIQYF
once	TRBD1	TRBV2	TRBJ2-3	TGTGCCGGCGCGGGACAGGGCACAGATACGCAGTATTTT	CAGAGQGTDTQYF
few	TRBD1	TRBV28	TRBJ2-4	TGTGCCAGCAGTTACGGGACAGCGAAAAACATTCAGTACTTC	CASSYGTAKNIQYF
NA	TRBD1	TRBV24-1	TRBJ2-7	TGTGCCACCAGTGGACAGGGACAGAGCTCCTACAATGAGCAGTACTTC	CATSGQGQSSYNEQYF
NA	NA	TRBV6-2/TRBV6-3	TRBJ2-6	TGTGCCAGCAGTTACTCGGCCGCCTCTGGGGCCAACGTCCTGACTTTC	CASSYSAASGANVLTF
NA	NA	TRBV4-2	TRBJ2-3	TGTGCCAGCAGCACCCGGACCGGGTCAGATACGCAGTATTTT	CASSTRTGSDTQYF
few	TRBD1	TRBV6-1	TRBJ2-1	TGTGCCAGCACCCAATTGACAGGGTCGGGCTCCAATGAGCAGTTCTTC	CASTQLTGSGSNEQFF
NA	NA	TRBV27	TRBJ1-2	TGTGCCAGCAGTAATACAGGGTCTGGCTATGGCTACACCTTC	CASSNTGSGYGYTF
NA	NA	TRBV12-3/TRBV12-4	TRBJ2-1	TGTGCCAGCAGTCCCTCCGGGACCCAAAATGAGCAGTTCTTC	CASSPSGTQNEQFF
NA	NA	TRBV5-1	TRBJ2-3	TGCGCCAGCAGCCACGCTTCATCGAGCACAGATACGCAGTATTTT	CASSHASSSTDTQYF
NA	TRBD2	TRBV11-2	TRBJ2-1	TGTGCCAGCAGCTTAGGACTAGCGGGAGAAGGGGAGCAGTTCTTC	CASSLGLAGEGEQFF
few	TRBD2	TRBV2	TRBJ2-7	TGTGCCAGCAGTGACAGACTAGCGGGAGTCGAGCAGTACTTC	CASSDRLAGVEQYF
few	TRBD2	TRBV20-1	TRBJ2-4	TGCAGTGCTAGAGATGGAAATGGACTAGCGGCGCATCAGCAGTACTTC	CSARDGNGLAAHQQYF
NA	TRBD2	TRBV20-1	TRBJ2-5	TGCAGTGCTTGGCTAGCGGGGGGGGAAGAGACCCAGTACTTC	CSAWLAGGEETQYF
NA	NA	TRBV6-5	TRBJ1-4	TGTGCCAGCAAGATCCGCCGGTTGGTGGCTAATGAAAAACTGTTTTTT	CASKIRRLVANEKLFF
NA	NA	TRBV12-3/TRBV12-4	TRBJ2-3	TGTGCCAGCAGTTGGCACGGCACCCGGGCGGCAGATGCGCAGTATTTT	CASSWHGTRAADAQYF
NA	NA	TRBV7-9	TRBJ1-2	TGTGCCAGCAGCCCCCAAAGGGGAAACTATGGCTACACCTTC	CASSPQRGNYGYTF
NA	TRBD1	TRBV2	TRBJ2-7	TGTGCCAGCAGTGGGACAGGTTTAGAACCCTACGAGCAGTACTTC	CASSGTGLEPYEQYF
NA	NA	TRBV7-2	TRBJ2-1	TGTGCCAGCAGCATCCACTCGAGCTCCTACAATGAGCAGTTCTTC	CASSIHSSSYNEQFF
NA	NA	TRBV20-1	TRBJ2-3	TGCAGTGCTAGAGTCGGTTCAGATACGCAGTATTTT	CSARVGSDTQYF
NA	NA	TRBV12-3/TRBV12-4	TRBJ2-1	TGTGCCAGCAGTTTAAGTGGGACCCACCAGTTCTTC	CASSLSGTHQFF
NA	NA	TRBV7-8	TRBJ2-4	TGTGCCAGCAGCTTTACAGGTCCCTCTGACCACAAGTACTTC	CASSFTGPSDHKYF
NA	TRBD2	TRBV7-9	TRBJ2-1	TGTGCCAGCAACCTAGCGGGATTTACAATTCAGCAGTTCTTC	CASNLAGFTIQQFF
NA	NA	TRBV20-1	TRBJ2-3	TGCAGTGCTAGAGGGAGTAGCACAGATACGCAGTATTTT	CSARGSSTDTQYF